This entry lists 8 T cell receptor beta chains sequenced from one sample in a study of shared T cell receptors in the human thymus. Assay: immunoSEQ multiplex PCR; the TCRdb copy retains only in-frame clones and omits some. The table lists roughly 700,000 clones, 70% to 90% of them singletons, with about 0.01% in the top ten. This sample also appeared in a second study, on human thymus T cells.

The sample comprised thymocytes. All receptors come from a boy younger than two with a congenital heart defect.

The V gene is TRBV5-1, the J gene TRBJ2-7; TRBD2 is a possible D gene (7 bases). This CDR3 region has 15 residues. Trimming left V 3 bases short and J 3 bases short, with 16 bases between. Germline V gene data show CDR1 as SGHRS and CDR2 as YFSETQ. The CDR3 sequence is CASSWGREPLYEQYF. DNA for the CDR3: TGCGCCAGCAGCTGGGGGCGGGAGCCCCTCTACGAGCAGTACTTC.

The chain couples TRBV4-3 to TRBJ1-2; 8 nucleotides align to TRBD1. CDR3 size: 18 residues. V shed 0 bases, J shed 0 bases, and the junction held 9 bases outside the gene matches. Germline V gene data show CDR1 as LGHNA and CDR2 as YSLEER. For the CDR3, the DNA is TGCGCCAGCAGCCAAGATTCAGGACAGGGAAAAGCTAACTATGGCTACACCTTC. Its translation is CASSQDSGQGKANYGYTF.

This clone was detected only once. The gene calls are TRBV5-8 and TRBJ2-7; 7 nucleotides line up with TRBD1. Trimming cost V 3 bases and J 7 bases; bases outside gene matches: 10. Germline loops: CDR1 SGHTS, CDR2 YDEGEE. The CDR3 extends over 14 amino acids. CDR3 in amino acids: CASSSGDRVSEQYF. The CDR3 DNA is TGTGCCAGCAGCTCGGGTGACAGGGTCTCGGAGCAGTACTTC.

DNA for the CDR3: TGTGCCTGGAGTTGCCAGCGGGAGATGTACAATGAGCAGTTCTTC. Its translation: CAWSCQREMYNEQFF. The chain carries TRBV30 and TRBJ2-1, with 8 bases fitting TRBD2. Losses at the gene ends were 2 bases for V and 4 bases for J; bases not matched to a gene: 7. The germline CDR1 and CDR2 sequences are GTSNPN and SVGIG (reference sequence). CDR3 length: 15 residues.

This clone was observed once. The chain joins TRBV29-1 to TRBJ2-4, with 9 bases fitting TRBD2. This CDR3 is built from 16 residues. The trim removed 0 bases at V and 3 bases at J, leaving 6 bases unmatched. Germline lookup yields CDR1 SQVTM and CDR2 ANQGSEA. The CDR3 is CSVEDGGGGDKNIQYF. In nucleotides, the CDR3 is TGCAGCGTTGAAGACGGCGGCGGGGGGGACAAAAACATTCAGTACTTC.

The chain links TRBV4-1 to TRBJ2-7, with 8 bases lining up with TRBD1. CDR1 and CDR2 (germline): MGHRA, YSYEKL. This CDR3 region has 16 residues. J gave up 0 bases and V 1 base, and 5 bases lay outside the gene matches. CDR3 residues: CASSQAPGGPSYEQYF. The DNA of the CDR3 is TGCGCCAGCAGCCAAGCCCCAGGGGGCCCCTCCTACGAGCAGTACTTC.

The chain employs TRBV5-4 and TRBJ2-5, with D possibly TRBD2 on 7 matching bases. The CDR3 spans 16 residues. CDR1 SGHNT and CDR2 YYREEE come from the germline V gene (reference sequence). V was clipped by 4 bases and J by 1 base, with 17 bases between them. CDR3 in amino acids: CASSGGAGAPQETQYF. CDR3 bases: TGTGCCAGCAGCGGGGGGGCGGGGGCGCCCCAAGAGACCCAGTACTTC.

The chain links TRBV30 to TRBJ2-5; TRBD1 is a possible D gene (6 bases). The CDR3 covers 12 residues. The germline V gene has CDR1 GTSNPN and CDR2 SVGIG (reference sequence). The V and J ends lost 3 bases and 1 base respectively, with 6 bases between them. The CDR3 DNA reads TGTGCCTGGAGAGGGGGCCAAGAGACCCAGTACTTC. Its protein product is CAWRGGQETQYF.